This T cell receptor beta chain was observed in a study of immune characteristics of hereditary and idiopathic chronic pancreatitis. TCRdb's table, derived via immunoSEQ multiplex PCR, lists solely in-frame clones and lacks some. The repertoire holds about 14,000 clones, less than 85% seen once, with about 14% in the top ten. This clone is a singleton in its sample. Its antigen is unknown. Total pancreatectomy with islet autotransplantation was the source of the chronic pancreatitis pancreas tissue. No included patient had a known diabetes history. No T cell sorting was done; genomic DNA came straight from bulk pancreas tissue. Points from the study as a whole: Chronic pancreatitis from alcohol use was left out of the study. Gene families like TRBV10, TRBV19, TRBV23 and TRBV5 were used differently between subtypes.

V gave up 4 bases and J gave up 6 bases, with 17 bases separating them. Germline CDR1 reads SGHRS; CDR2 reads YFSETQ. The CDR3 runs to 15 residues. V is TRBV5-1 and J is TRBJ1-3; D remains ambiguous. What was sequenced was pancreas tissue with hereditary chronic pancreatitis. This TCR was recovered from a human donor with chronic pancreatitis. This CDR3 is CASSHNTKRENTIYF. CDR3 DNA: TGCGCCAGCAGCCACAACACAAAACGGGAAAACACCATATATTTT.